This T cell receptor beta chain is from a study of glioma-infiltrating T cells. On the study more broadly: WHO grade II oligodendrogliomas or astrocytomas, plus non-recurrent WHO grade IV glioblastomas, were sampled. Points from the study as a whole: Gliomas, especially low-grade, showed above-expected tissue-blood divergence; non-neoplastic patients showed below. Patients with low tissue-blood divergence carried a signature set of shared blood CDR3 motifs.

Of note for this clonotype: Its antigen is as yet unknown.

TCR alpha and beta CDR3 regions were amplified from RNA using iRepertoire nested multiplex PCR. Input was 100-400 ng of tissue mRNA or PBMC total RNA. TCRdb ran MiXCR on the multiplex PCR reads and lists one entry per CDR3 protein. The table has more than 300,000 distinct CDR3 sequences, roughly two fifths seen once. The V gene lost 8 bases and the J gene lost 7 bases, with 15 bases spanning the gap. The CDR3 covers 14 residues. Germline assignment: CDR1 LGHDT and CDR2 YNNKEL (reference sequence). Material for sequencing was glioma tissue, nonneoplastic brain tissue, or PBMCs (not recorded which). This TCR was recovered from a human donor with low-grade glioma or glioblastoma, undergoing nonglioma brain surgery, or in good health (not recorded which). The chain uses TRBV3-1 and TRBJ1-6; D is undetermined. In DNA, the CDR3 is TGTGCCAGCTCCCAAGGTGGACCGAATTCACCCCTCCACTTT. Residues: CASSQGGPNSPLHF.